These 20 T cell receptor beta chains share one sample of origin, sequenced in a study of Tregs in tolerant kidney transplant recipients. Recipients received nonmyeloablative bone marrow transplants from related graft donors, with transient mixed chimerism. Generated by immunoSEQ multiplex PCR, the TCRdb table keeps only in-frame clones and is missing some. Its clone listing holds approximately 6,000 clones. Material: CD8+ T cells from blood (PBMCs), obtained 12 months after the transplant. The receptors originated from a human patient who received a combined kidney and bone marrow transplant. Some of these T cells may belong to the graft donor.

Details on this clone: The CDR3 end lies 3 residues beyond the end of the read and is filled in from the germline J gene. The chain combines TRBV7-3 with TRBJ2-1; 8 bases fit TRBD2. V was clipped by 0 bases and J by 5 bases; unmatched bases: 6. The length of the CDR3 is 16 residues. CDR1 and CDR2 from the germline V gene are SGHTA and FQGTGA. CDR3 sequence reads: CASSLTAGVWNNEQFF. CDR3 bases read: TGTGCCAGCAGCTTAACAGCGGGAGTGTGGAACAATGAG.

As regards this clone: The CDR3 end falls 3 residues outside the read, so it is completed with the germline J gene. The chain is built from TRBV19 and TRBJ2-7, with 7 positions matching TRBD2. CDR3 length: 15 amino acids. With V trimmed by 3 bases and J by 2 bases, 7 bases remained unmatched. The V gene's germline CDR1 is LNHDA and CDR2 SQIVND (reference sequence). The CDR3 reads CASSISTSVAYEQYF. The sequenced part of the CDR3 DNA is TGTGCCAGTAGTATCTCCACTAGCGTAGCCTACGAG.

The CDR3 sequence: CSVETDSYEQYF. The covered CDR3 bases are TGCAGCGTTGAAACAGATTCCTACGAG. This chain uses TRBV29-1 with TRBJ2-7, with D unclear. The read finishes 3 residues shy of the CDR3 end, and the germline J gene is used to complete it. From germline, CDR1 is SQVTM and CDR2 ANQGSEA. V lost 2 bases and J lost 1, with 6 bases in between. The CDR3 loop spans 12 amino acids.

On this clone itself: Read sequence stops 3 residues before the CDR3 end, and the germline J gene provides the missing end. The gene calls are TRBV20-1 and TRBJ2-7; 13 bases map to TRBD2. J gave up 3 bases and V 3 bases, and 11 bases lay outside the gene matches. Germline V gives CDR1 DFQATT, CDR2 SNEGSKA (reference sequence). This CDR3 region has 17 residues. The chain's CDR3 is CSASPGLAGQESYEQYF. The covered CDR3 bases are TGCAGTGCTAGTCCGGGACTAGCGGGGCAAGAGAGCTACGAG.

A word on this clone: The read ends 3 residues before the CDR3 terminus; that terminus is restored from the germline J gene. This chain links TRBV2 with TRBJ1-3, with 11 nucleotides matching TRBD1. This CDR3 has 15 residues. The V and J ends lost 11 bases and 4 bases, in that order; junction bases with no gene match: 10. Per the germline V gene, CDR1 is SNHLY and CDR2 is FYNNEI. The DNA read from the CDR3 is TGTGCCTTACATGACGGGACAGGGGGAGGAAACACC. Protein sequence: CALHDGTGGGNT. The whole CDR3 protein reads CALHDGTGGGNTIYF.

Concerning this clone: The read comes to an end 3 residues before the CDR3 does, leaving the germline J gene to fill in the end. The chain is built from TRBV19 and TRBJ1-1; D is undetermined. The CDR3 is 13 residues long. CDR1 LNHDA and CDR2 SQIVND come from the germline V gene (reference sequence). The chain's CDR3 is CASSRRGLRQAFF. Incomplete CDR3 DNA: TGTGCCAGTAGTCGTCGCGGGCTCCGACAA.

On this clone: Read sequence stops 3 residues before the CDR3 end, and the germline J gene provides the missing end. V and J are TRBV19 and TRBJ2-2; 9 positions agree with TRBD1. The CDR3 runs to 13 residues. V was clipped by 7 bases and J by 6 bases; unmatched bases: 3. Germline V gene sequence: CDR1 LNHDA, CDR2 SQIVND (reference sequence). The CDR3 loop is CASTDRGAGELFF. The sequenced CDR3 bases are TGTGCCAGTACTGACAGGGGGGCCGGGGAG.

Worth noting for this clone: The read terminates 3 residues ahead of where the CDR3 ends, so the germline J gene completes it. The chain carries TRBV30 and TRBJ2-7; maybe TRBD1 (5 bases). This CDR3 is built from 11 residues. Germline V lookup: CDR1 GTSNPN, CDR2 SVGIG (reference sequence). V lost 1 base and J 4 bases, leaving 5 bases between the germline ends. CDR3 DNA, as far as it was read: TGTGCCTGGAGTGAGGGGTACGAG. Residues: CAWSEGYE. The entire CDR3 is CAWSEGYEQYF.

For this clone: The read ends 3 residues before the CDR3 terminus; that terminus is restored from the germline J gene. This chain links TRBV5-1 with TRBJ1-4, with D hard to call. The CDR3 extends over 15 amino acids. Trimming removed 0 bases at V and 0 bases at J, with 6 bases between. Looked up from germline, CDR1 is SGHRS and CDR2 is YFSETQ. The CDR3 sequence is CASSLEPATNEKLFF. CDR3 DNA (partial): TGCGCCAGCAGCTTGGAGCCTGCAACTAATGAAAAA.

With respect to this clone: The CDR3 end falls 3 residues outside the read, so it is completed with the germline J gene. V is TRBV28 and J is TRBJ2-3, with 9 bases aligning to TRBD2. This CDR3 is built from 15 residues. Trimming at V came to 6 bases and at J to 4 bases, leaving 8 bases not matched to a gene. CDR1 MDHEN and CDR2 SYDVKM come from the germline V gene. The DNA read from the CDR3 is TGTGCCAGCAGCATAGCGGGAGAGAGTGCAGATACG. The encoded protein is CASSIAGESADT. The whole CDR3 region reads CASSIAGESADTQYF. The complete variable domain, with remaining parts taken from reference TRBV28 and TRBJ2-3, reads DVKVTQSSRYLVKRTGEKVFLECVQDMDHENMFWYRQDPGLGLRLIYFSYDVKMKEKGDIPEGYSVSREKKERFSLILESASTNQTSMYLCASSIAGESADTQYFGPGTRLTVL.

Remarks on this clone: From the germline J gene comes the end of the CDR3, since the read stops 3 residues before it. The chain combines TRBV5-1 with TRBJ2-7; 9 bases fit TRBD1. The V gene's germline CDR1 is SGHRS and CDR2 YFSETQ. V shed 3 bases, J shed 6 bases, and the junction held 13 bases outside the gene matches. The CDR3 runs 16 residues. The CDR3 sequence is CASSSARAQGASEQYF. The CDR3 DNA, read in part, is TGCGCCAGCAGCTCGGCCCGGGCACAGGGGGCAAGCGAG.

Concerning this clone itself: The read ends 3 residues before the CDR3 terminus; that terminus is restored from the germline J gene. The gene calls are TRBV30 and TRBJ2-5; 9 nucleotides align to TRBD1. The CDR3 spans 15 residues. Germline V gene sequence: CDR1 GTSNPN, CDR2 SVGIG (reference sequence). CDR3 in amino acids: CASSGGQGLQETQYF. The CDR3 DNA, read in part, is TGTGCTTCTTCGGGAGGACAGGGGCTCCAAGAGACC.

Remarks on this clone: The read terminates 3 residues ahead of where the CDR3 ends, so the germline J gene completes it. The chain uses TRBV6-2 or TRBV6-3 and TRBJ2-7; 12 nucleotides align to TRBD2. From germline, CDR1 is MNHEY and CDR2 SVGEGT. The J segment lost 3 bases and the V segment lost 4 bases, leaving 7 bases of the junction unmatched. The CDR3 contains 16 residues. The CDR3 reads CASSWDPSGRGYEQYF. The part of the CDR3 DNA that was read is TGTGCCAGCAGTTGGGACCCTAGCGGGAGGGGCTACGAG.

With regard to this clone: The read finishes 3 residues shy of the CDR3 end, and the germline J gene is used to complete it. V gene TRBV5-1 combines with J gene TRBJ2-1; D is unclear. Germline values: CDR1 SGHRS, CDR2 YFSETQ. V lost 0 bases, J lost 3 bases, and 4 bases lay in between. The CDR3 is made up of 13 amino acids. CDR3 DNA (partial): TGCGCCAGCAGCTTGGACAGCTACAATGAG. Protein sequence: CASSLDSYNE. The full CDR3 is CASSLDSYNEQFF.

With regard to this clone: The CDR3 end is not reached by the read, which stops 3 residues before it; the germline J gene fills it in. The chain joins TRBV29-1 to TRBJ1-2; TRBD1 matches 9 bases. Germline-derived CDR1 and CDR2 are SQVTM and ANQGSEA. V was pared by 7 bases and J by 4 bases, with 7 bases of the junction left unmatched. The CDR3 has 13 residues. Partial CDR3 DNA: TGCAGCGCTCCGGGACAGGGACCCTATGGC. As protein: CSAPGQGPYG. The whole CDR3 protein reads CSAPGQGPYGYTF.

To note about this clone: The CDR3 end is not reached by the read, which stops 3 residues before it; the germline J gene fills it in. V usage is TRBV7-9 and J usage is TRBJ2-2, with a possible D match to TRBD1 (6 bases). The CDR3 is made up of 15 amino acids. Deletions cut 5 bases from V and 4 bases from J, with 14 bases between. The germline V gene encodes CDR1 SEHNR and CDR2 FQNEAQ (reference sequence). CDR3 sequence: CASSARTAGTGELFF. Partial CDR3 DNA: TGTGCCAGCAGCGCCCGGACAGCCGGCACCGGGGAG.

CDR3 protein: CASRNRGLSEKLFF. CDR3 DNA (partial): TGTGCCAGCAGAAACAGGGGGTTGAGTGAAAAA. The rearrangement joins TRBV12-3 or TRBV12-4 to TRBJ1-4; 8 bases align to TRBD1. The CDR3 is cut off 3 residues early in the read; its end comes from the germline J gene. The CDR3 runs to 14 residues. V trimming: 6 bases; J trimming: 7 bases; junction bases outside the gene matches: 7.

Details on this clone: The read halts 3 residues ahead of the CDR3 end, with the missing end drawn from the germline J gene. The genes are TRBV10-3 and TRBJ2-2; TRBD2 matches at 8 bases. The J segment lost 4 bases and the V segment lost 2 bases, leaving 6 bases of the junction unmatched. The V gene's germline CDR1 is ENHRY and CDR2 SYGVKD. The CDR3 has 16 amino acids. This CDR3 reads CAISETPGGVTGELFF. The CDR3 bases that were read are TGTGCCATCAGTGAGACCCCGGGAGGGGTCACCGGGGAG.

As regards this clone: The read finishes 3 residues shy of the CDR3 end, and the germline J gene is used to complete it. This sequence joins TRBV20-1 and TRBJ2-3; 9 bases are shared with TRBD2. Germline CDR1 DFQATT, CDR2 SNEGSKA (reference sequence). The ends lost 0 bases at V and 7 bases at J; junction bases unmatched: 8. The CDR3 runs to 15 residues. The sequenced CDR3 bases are TGCAGTGCTAGAGAGGTTAGCGGGAGTAGGTATACG. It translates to CSAREVSGSRYT. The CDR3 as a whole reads CSAREVSGSRYTQYF.

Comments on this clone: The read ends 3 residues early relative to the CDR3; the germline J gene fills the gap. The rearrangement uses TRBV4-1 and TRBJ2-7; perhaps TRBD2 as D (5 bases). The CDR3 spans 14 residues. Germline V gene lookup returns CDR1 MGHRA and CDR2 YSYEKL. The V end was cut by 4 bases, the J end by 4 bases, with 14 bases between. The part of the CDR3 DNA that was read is TGCGCCAGCAGCCCCAGGCTTCGGGGATACGAG. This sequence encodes CASSPRLRGYE. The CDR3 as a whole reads CASSPRLRGYEQYF.